The 21 T cell receptor beta chains below all came from one sample that was sequenced in a study of control samples from healthy donors and cancer patients. TCRdb keeps only in-frame clones here, not all; method: immunoSEQ multiplex PCR. The data show 130,000 or so clones, about 89% seen once. The sample taken for sequencing was blood. The receptors here all came from a man aged 45-60 years in good health.

This clone is a singleton in its sample. This chain connects TRBV6-5 to TRBJ1-4; D unclear. Germline V gene sequence: CDR1 MNHEY, CDR2 SVGAGI. The CDR3 totals 14 residues. Trimming cost V 6 bases and J 4 bases, with 12 bases left between them. CDR3 residues: CASSLGLSNEKLFF. In DNA, the CDR3 is TGTGCCAGCAGCCTTGGGCTGAGTAATGAAAAACTGTTTTTT.

The chain has TRBV6-5 and TRBJ1-5; D perhaps matches TRBD1 (6 bases). V gave up 2 bases and J gave up 0 bases, with 11 bases separating them. Germline V gene data show CDR1 as MNHEY and CDR2 as SVGAGI. This CDR3 region has 16 residues. CDR3 nucleotides: TGTGCCAGCAGTTACGGGACACCAAATAGCAATCAGCCCCAGCATTTT. It specifies CASSYGTPNSNQPQHF.

This chain joins TRBV5-4 and TRBJ2-1; D perhaps matches TRBD2 (6 bases). The CDR3 sequence is 13 residues long. V lost 1 base and J lost 8, with 10 bases in between. From germline, CDR1 is SGHNT and CDR2 YYREEE (reference sequence). CDR3 loop: CASSLRGFHEQFF. CDR3 sequence (DNA): TGTGCCAGCAGCTTGCGGGGGTTCCATGAGCAGTTCTTC. The whole variable domain, remainder taken from reference TRBV5-4 and TRBJ2-1, is ETGVTQSPTHLIKTRGQQVTLRCSSQSGHNTVSWYQQALGQGPQFIFQYYREEENGRGNFPPRFSGLQFPNYSSELNVNALELDDSALYLCASSLRGFHEQFFGPGTRLTVL.

This clone was seen just once. V gene TRBV2 combines with J gene TRBJ2-2, with D perhaps TRBD1 or TRBD2 (6 bases each). Germline values: CDR1 SNHLY, CDR2 FYNNEI. V lost 4 bases, J lost 6 bases, and 15 bases lay in between. This CDR3 spans 15 amino acids. The CDR3 nucleotides are TGTGCCAGCAGTGTCTCGAACAGGGAGGCCGGGGAGCTGTTTTTT. It encodes CASSVSNREAGELFF. Filled out from reference TRBV2 and TRBJ2-2, the complete variable domain reads EPEVTQTPSHQVTQMGQEVILRCVPISNHLYFYWYRQILGQKVEFLVSFYNNEISEKSEIFDDQFSVERPDGSNFTLKIRSTKLEDSAMYFCASSVSNREAGELFFGEGSRLTVL.

As for this clone: This specimen includes other DNA sequences encoding the same CDR3. The chain has TRBV11-2 and TRBJ1-1; 7 positions match TRBD1. The CDR3 loop spans 14 amino acids. The V and J ends lost 1 base and 1 base, in that order; junction bases with no gene match: 0. Germline assignment: CDR1 SGHAT and CDR2 FQNNGV. The CDR3 loop is CASSLGQGNTEAFF. CDR3 DNA sequence: TGTGCCAGCAGCTTAGGACAGGGGAACACTGAAGCTTTCTTT.

V is TRBV2 and J is TRBJ2-3, with D unclear. V gave up 2 bases and J gave up 3 bases, with 3 bases separating them. CDR1 and CDR2 from the germline V gene are SNHLY and FYNNEI. The CDR3 consists of 12 residues. CDR3 bases: TGTGCCAGCAGTGAAAGAACAGATACGCAGTATTTT. It translates to CASSERTDTQYF.

The genes are TRBV12-3 or TRBV12-4 and TRBJ1-2, with D tentatively TRBD1 (6 bases). V was pared by 6 bases and J by 7 bases, with 15 bases between. This CDR3 has 13 residues. In DNA form, the CDR3 reads TGTGCCAGCAGCGAAAATACAGGGAGTGGCTACACCTTC. It is translated as CASSENTGSGYTF.

The J gene is TRBJ1-2, the V gene TRBV19, with a weak D call TRBD1 (5 bases). Per germline, CDR1 LNHDA and CDR2 SQIVND (reference sequence). CDR3 length: 13 amino acids. V was trimmed by 3 bases and J by 7 bases, leaving 12 bases between them. The CDR3 nucleotides are TGTGCCAGTAGTATCTCGCAGGGCGCTGGCTACACCTTC. The encoded protein is CASSISQGAGYTF. The whole variable domain, remainder taken from reference TRBV19 and TRBJ1-2, is DGGITQSPKYLFRKEGQNVTLSCEQNLNHDAMYWYRQDPGQGLRLIYYSQIVNDFQKGDIAEGYSVSREKKESFPLTVTSAQKNPTAFYLCASSISQGAGYTFGSGTRLTVV.

J is TRBJ2-7 and V is TRBV6-5; 10 bases are a match to TRBD1. Germline V gene lookup returns CDR1 MNHEY and CDR2 SVGAGI. This CDR3 has 15 amino acids. V dropped 4 bases and J dropped 7; count of bases not matched to a gene: 10. The CDR3 is CASSSSGTGALEQYF. DNA of the CDR3: TGTGCCAGCAGTTCCTCCGGGACAGGGGCCCTGGAGCAGTACTTC.

The chain couples TRBV9 to TRBJ1-2; TRBD1 matches 10 bases. Per the germline V gene, CDR1 is SGDLS and CDR2 is YYNGEE. The CDR3 length is 14 residues. With V trimmed by 2 bases and J by 5 bases, 3 bases remained unmatched. Here the CDR3 reads CASSVGTGEYGYTF. The CDR3 DNA is TGTGCCAGCAGCGTCGGGACAGGGGAGTATGGCTACACCTTC.

V is TRBV10-3 and J is TRBJ1-6; a possible D gene is TRBD1 (6 bases). CDR1 and CDR2 (germline): ENHRY, SYGVKD. Trimming took off 5 bases at V and 2 bases at J, with 10 bases between the two ends. This CDR3 has 15 residues. The CDR3: CAISFDRTYNSPLHF. CDR3 in DNA: TGTGCCATCAGTTTTGACAGGACCTATAATTCACCCCTCCACTTT.

This clone was counted once. The chain joins TRBV11-2 to TRBJ1-1; 7 bases align to TRBD1. The ends lost 0 bases at V and 1 base at J; junction bases unmatched: 5. CDR3 length equals 16 residues. Germline assignment: CDR1 SGHAT and CDR2 FQNNGV. The CDR3 reads CASSLDETGSNTEAFF. The CDR3 region has the DNA TGTGCCAGCAGCTTAGATGAGACAGGGTCGAACACTGAAGCTTTCTTT.

The chain employs TRBV19 and TRBJ2-1; D is uncertain. Germline CDR1 reads LNHDA; CDR2 reads SQIVND (reference sequence). Trimming took off 4 bases at V and 0 bases at J, with 13 bases between the two ends. The CDR3 extends over 16 amino acids. For the CDR3, the DNA is TGTGCCAGTAGTAGTCGCTTTGGGTTCTCCTACAATGAGCAGTTCTTC. Encoded protein: CASSSRFGFSYNEQFF.

This clone showed up just a few times. The chain uses TRBV19 and TRBJ1-1; possibly TRBD1 for D (5 bases). Germline assignment: CDR1 LNHDA and CDR2 SQIVND (reference sequence). Trimming cost V 6 bases and J 3 bases, with 17 bases left between them. The CDR3 totals 15 residues. This CDR3 reads CASRPLGGSDTEAFF. The CDR3 coding sequence is TGTGCCAGTAGACCTTTGGGGGGAAGCGACACTGAAGCTTTCTTT. The whole variable domain, filled in from reference TRBV19 and TRBJ1-1, reads DGGITQSPKYLFRKEGQNVTLSCEQNLNHDAMYWYRQDPGQGLRLIYYSQIVNDFQKGDIAEGYSVSREKKESFPLTVTSAQKNPTAFYLCASRPLGGSDTEAFFGQGTRLTVV.

V usage is TRBV9 and J usage is TRBJ1-6, with D unclear. Trimming removed 3 bases at V and 14 bases at J, with 15 bases between. The CDR3 loop spans 13 amino acids. Germline lookup yields CDR1 SGDLS and CDR2 YYNGEE. CDR3 sequence (DNA): TGTGCCAGCAGCGCCGCCGAAAGGTTCACCCTCCACTTT. It specifies CASSAAERFTLHF.

The table lists this clone with a count of one. CDR3 bases: TGCGCCAGCAGCCAACGTACGGGGGGCCGGGGAGAGACCCAGTACTTC. Amino acid sequence: CASSQRTGGRGETQYF. The chain is built from TRBV4-1 and TRBJ2-5, with D tentatively TRBD2 (7 bases). V lost 2 bases, J lost 4 bases, and 17 bases lay in between. The CDR3 has 16 residues. Germline CDR1 and CDR2: MGHRA and YSYEKL.

The rearrangement joins TRBV2 to TRBJ2-2, with 7 bases aligning to TRBD1. This CDR3 contains 14 residues. Germline assignment: CDR1 SNHLY and CDR2 FYNNEI. With V trimmed by 7 bases and J by 3 bases, 5 bases remained unmatched. The CDR3 DNA sequence: TGTGCCAGCACTAGGGACAGATACACCGGGGAGCTGTTTTTT. As protein: CASTRDRYTGELFF.

The V gene is TRBV9, the J gene TRBJ2-3; D might be TRBD1 (6 bases). Germline-derived CDR1 and CDR2 are SGDLS and YYNGEE. Trimming pared 0 bases from V and 2 bases from J, leaving 10 bases between. The CDR3 totals 15 residues. CDR3 DNA: TGTGCCAGCAGCGTAGAGTGGGGGCCCACAGATACGCAGTATTTT. The encoded protein is CASSVEWGPTDTQYF.

V is TRBV11-3 and J is TRBJ2-2, with TRBD2 matching 12 bases. This CDR3 has 16 amino acids. Germline V lookup: CDR1 SGHNT, CDR2 YENEEA. The J segment lost 1 base and the V segment lost 4 bases, leaving 1 base of the junction unmatched. As DNA, the CDR3 is TGTGCCAGCAGCTCACTAGCGGGGGGGAACACCGGGGAGCTGTTTTTT. Protein product: CASSSLAGGNTGELFF.

The table lists this clone with a count of one. The CDR3 DNA is TGCGCCAGCAGCCCTGGACGGGGGGCGGGGTTAAATGAAAAACTGTTTTTT. This gives the protein CASSPGRGAGLNEKLFF. The chain links TRBV5-1 to TRBJ1-4; D may be TRBD1 (6 bases). The CDR3 is made up of 17 amino acids. The germline gives CDR1 SGHRS, CDR2 YFSETQ. V was pared by 4 bases and J by 5 bases, with 21 bases between.

J is TRBJ2-2 and V is TRBV7-8; D remains ambiguous. The CDR3 loop spans 16 amino acids. Germline CDR1 reads SGHVS; CDR2 reads FQNEAQ. Deletions cut 1 base from V and 2 bases from J, with 11 bases between. This CDR3 is CASSLEARINTGELFF. The CDR3 nucleotides are TGTGCCAGCAGCTTAGAGGCCAGGATCAACACCGGGGAGCTGTTTTTT. Using reference TRBV7-8 and TRBJ2-2 for the parts outside the CDR3, the full variable domain is GAGVSQSPRYKVAKRGQDVALRCDPISGHVSLFWYQQALGQGPEFLTYFQNEAQLDKSGLPSDRFFAERPEGSVSTLKIQRTQQEDSAVYLCASSLEARINTGELFFGEGSRLTVL.